This T cell receptor (beta chain) was recorded in a study of PD-L1 blockade in urothelial cancer. Study-wide background: The median number of T cells present in blood samples was around 150,000.

V lost 5 bases, J lost 3 bases, and 4 bases stayed unmatched. Looked up from germline, CDR1 is LNHNV and CDR2 is YYDKDF (reference sequence). CDR3 size: 14 residues. Method: immunoSEQ multiplex PCR; TCRdb's copy keeps in-frame clones and lacks some. The sample comprises over 100,000 clones, under 95% of which are singletons, and more than 3% rests with the top ten. The time point here: peripheral blood 6 weeks after treatment start. This sample comprised PBMCs, obtained around atezolizumab (anti-PD-L1) treatment. The sequence was collected from a man in his 60s with urothelial cancer. This rearrangement joins TRBV15 to TRBJ2-1, with 7 bases lining up with TRBD2. CDR3 DNA sequence: TGTGCCACCAGCCGGGGGGACGGCTACAATGAGCAGTTCTTC. It encodes CATSRGDGYNEQFF.